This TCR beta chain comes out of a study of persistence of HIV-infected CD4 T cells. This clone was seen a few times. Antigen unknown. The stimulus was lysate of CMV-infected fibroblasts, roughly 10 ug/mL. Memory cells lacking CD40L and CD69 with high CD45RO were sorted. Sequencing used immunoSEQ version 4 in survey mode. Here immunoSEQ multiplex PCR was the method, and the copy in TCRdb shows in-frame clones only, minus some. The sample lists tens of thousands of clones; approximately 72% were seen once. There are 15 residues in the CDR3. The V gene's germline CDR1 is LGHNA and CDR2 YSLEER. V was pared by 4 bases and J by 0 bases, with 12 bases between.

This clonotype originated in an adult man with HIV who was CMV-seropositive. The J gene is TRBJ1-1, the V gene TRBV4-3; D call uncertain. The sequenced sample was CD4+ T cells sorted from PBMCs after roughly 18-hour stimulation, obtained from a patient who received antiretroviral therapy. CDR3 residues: CASSPYGSMNTEAFF. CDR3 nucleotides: TGCGCCAGCAGCCCTTACGGCTCCATGAACACTGAAGCTTTCTTT.